Listed below are T cell receptor beta chains from one sample, sequenced in a study of Graves' ophthalmopathy and Graves' hyperthyroidism. TCRdb fed the multiplex PCR reads into MiXCR, producing one record per CDR3 protein. The sample lists about 660,000 distinct CDR3 sequences, under 50% occurring once. The sequenced sample was peripheral blood. The origin of the receptors is an adult man with Graves' ophthalmopathy. The CDR3 runs from the conserved cysteine through the conserved F or W. D genes are given only for firm matches. Not every row has a clone size; where given, it reads once, few, many or a size class.

d_call,j_call,clone_size,v_call,cdr3_nt,cdr3_aa
-,TRBJ1-2,many,TRBV9,TGTGCCAGCAGCGTAGGACGGGAAGATGGCTACACCTTC,CASSVGREDGYTF
-,TRBJ1-2,many,TRBV7-9,TGTGCCAGCACCCTTGGGTGGGGATATGGCTACACCTTC,CASTLGWGYGYTF
-,TRBJ1-5,-,TRBV9,TGTGCCAGCAGCGTGTGGCAGGGCAATCAGCCCCAGCATTTT,CASSVWQGNQPQHF
-,TRBJ1-5,many,TRBV7-9,TGTGCCAGCAGCTTAGGGGCAGACAGGTTATGGGTCGATCAGCCCCAGCATTTT,CASSLGADRLWVDQPQHF
TRBD1,TRBJ1-4,-,TRBV29-1,TGCAGCGTAGACAGGGGCGGCGAAAAACTGTTTTTT,CSVDRGGEKLFF
TRBD1,TRBJ1-5,-,TRBV7-2,TGCGCCAGCAGCCAAAGACAGGGGATAAGCAATCAGCCCCAGCATTTT,CASSQRQGISNQPQHF
TRBD2,TRBJ2-7,-,TRBV15,TGTGCCACCAGCAGAGATGTCCTCGTCCTCTGGGGCGGGAGTTACGAGCAGTACTTC,CATSRDVLVLWGGSYEQYF
TRBD1,TRBJ2-7,many,TRBV5-1,TGCGCCAGCAGCTCCCGAGGGGGCAGAGAGCAGTACTTC,CASSSRGGREQYF
-,TRBJ1-1,-,TRBV7-3,TGTGCCAGCAGCTTGGCCGGCAGCGGATACTCTGAAGCTTTCTTT,CASSLAGSGYSEAFF
-,TRBJ1-1,few,TRBV20-1,TGCAGTGCTAGAGATGAGGAAGCTTTCTTT,CSARDEEAFF
TRBD2,TRBJ2-2,-,TRBV4-3,TGCGCCAGCAGCTACAGTCTAGCGGGGTTGAACACCGGGGAGCTGTTTTTT,CASSYSLAGLNTGELFF
TRBD1,TRBJ2-7,-,TRBV29-1,TGCAGCGCAGTGACAGGGGCCCACGAGCAGTACTTC,CSAVTGAHEQYF
TRBD1,TRBJ1-1,-,TRBV30,TGTGCCTGGAGTGTAGGGACAGGAGCTTTCTTT,CAWSVGTGAFF
-,TRBJ1-1,many,TRBV2,TGTGCCAGCAGTGAATGGAACACTGAAGCTTTCTTT,CASSEWNTEAFF
-,TRBJ2-6,-,TRBV7-2,TGTGCCAGCAGGCCCCGCGAGGGAGATTGGGCCAACGTCCTGACTTTC,CASRPREGDWANVLTF
TRBD1,TRBJ1-4,many,TRBV19,TGTGCCAGCAGGGAAACCGGGACAGGGATTGAAAAACTGTTTTTT,CASRETGTGIEKLFF
-,TRBJ2-6,-,TRBV29-1,TGCAGCGCTCAGACAGGGGCCAACGTCCTGACTTTC,CSAQTGANVLTF
-,TRBJ2-7,-,TRBV7-9,TGTGCCAGCAGCCCCCTTTCGGGGCTTTATTACGAGCAGTACTTC,CASSPLSGLYYEQYF
TRBD2,TRBJ2-7,-,TRBV4-2,TGTGCCAGCAGCCAACAGTCCCAGCGGGAGGGATCCTACGAGCAGTACTTC,CASSQQSQREGSYEQYF
-,TRBJ2-2,-,TRBV3-1,TGTGCCAGCAGCGCTTCCGGGGCATCGAACACCGGGGAGCTGTTTTTT,CASSASGASNTGELFF
TRBD1,TRBJ2-6,many,TRBV29-1,TGCAGCGTTCCCCACAGGGGTTCCGTCCTGACTTTC,CSVPHRGSVLTF
TRBD1,TRBJ2-7,-,TRBV3-1,TGTGCCAGCAGCCAAATAGGGACAGACGAGCAGTACTTC,CASSQIGTDEQYF